This T cell receptor beta chain is from a study of blood T cell repertoires in COVID-19. Generated by immunoSEQ multiplex PCR, the TCRdb table keeps only in-frame clones and is missing some. Among some 66,000 clones listed, roughly 82% were seen once. Looked up from germline, CDR1 is SGHNT and CDR2 is YYREEE (reference sequence). The CDR3 has 15 residues. Trimming stripped 1 base from V and 5 bases from J, with 12 bases between. The chain recombines TRBV5-4 with TRBJ1-4, with D perhaps matching TRBD1 (5 bases). Material for sequencing was peripheral blood. This TCR came from a man aged 55 to 69 with acute or convalescent COVID-19. This CDR3 reads CASSLSGLGNEKLFF. Here the CDR3 DNA reads TGTGCCAGCAGCTTGTCGGGACTGGGGAATGAAAAACTGTTTTTT.